This T cell receptor beta chain appears in the sequencing data of a study of T-cell memory formation after mild COVID-19. Study-wide background: Clustering of TCRs was largely donor specific. Regarding the study as a whole: For contracting clones, CD4+ ones sat mainly in CM and EM, CD8+ in EMRA. Pre-infection memory carried some responding clones, suggesting that cross-reactive memory joined.

The authors produced TCR alpha and TCR beta cDNA libraries with sample barcodes and UMIs by 5'RACE using constant-segment primers. TCRdb processed the 5' RACE reads anew with MiXCR; each CDR3 protein has one entry. The sample gives a few hundred thousand distinct CDR3 sequences, around 21% of which show up once; 9.5% to 15% is in the top ten. Deletions cut 9 bases from V and 2 bases from J, with 16 bases between. In germline, CDR1 is LNHDA, CDR2 SQIVND (reference sequence). CDR3 length equals 14 residues. Note on this clonotype: Antigen: not known.

Sequenced input: PBMCs or a T cell subset sorted from them (not recorded which). The sequence was obtained from an adult woman who had mild COVID-19 (a few samples of this study predate the infection). Cell type and time point are not known. The rearrangement links TRBV19 to TRBJ1-1; D possibly corresponds to TRBD1 (5 bases). The CDR3 DNA sequence: TGTGCCAGCGGACTGACCGGGGGAAACACTGAAGCTTTCTTT. It is translated as CASGLTGGNTEAFF.